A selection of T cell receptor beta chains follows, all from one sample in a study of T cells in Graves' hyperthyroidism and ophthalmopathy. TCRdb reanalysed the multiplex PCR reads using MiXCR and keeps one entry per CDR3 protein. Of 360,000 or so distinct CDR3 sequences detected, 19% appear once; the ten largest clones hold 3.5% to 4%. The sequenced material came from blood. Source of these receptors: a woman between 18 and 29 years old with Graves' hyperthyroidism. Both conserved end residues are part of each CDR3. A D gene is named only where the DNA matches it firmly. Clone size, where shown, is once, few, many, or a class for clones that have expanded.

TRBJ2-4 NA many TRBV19 CASSLFGRSVSLAKNIQYF TGTGCCAGTAGCCTTTTCGGCAGATCAGTTTCCCTAGCCAAAAACATTCAGTACTTC
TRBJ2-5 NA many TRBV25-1 CASSEWDTRETQYF TGTGCCAGCAGTGAATGGGATACCAGGGAGACCCAGTACTTC
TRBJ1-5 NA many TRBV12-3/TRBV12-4 CASSLAGTLRNQPQHF TGTGCCAGCAGTTTAGCCGGGACACTTCGCAATCAGCCCCAGCATTTT
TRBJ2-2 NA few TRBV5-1 CASTTAGAKNTGELFF TGCGCCAGCACAACGGCAGGGGCCAAGAACACCGGGGAGCTGTTTTTT
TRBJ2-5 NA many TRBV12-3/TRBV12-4 CASSPGGTETQYF TGTGCCAGCAGTCCCGGGGGCACGGAGACCCAGTACTTC
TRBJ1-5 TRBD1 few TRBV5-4 CASSLGTGGFSNQPQHF TGTGCCAGCAGCCTGGGGACAGGGGGTTTTAGCAATCAGCCCCAGCATTTT
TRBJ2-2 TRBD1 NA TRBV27 CASSFLQGAGGELFF TGTGCCAGCAGTTTCTTACAGGGGGCCGGCGGGGAGCTGTTTTTT
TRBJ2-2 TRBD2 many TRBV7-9 CASTLGGTTGELFF TGTGCCAGCACCTTGGGGGGGACGACCGGGGAGCTGTTTTTT
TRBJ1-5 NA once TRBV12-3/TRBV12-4 CASSAPTETNQPQHF TGTGCCAGCAGTGCCCCCACAGAAACCAATCAGCCCCAGCATTTT
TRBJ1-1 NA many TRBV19 CASNPRVEVPNTEAFF TGTGCCAGTAACCCTCGAGTGGAGGTCCCGAACACTGAAGCTTTCTTT
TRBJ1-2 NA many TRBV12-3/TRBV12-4 CASSLRSRMSYTF TGTGCCAGCAGTTTAAGGTCACGGATGAGCTACACCTTC
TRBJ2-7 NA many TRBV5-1 CASSLDGAGSYEQYF TGCGCCAGCAGCTTGGACGGGGCGGGCTCCTACGAGCAGTACTTC
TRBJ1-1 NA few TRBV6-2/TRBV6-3 CASSYSRDRFWNTEAFF TGTGCCAGCAGTTACTCGCGGGATCGGTTTTGGAACACTGAAGCTTTCTTT
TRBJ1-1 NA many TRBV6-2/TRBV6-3 CASSALGSGNTEAFF TGTGCCAGCAGTGCCTTAGGCAGTGGGAACACTGAAGCTTTCTTT
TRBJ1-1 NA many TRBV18 CASSPRGADTEAFF TGTGCCAGCAGCCCCCGGGGGGCGGACACTGAAGCTTTCTTT
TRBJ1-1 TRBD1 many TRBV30 CAWSLVPGGTEAFF TGTGCCTGGAGTTTAGTACCAGGGGGCACTGAAGCTTTCTTT
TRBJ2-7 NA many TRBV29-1 CSVDDSSYEQYF TGCAGCGTTGACGATAGCTCCTACGAGCAGTACTTC
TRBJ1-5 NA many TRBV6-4 CASSPDEHQPQHF TGTGCCAGCAGTCCGGACGAACACCAGCCCCAGCATTTT
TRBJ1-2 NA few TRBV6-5 CASSYGQGHGNGYTF TGTGCCAGCAGTTACGGTCAAGGACACGGGAATGGCTACACCTTC
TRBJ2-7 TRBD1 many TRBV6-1 CATTIDRASYEQYF TGTGCCACTACAATCGACAGGGCCTCCTACGAGCAGTACTTC
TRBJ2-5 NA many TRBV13 CASSPKGQRRETQYF TGTGCCAGCAGCCCTAAAGGACAGCGCCGGGAGACCCAGTACTTC
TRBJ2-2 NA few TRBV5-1 CASSYGPRGELFF TGCGCCAGCAGCTACGGACCTCGGGGGGAGCTGTTTTTT
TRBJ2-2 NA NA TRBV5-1 CASKAVGGNPGELFF TGCGCCAGCAAAGCGGTGGGGGGCAACCCCGGGGAGCTGTTTTTT
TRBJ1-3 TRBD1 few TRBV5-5 CASSLGQGRNTIYF TGTGCCAGCAGCCTAGGACAGGGTAGAAACACCATATATTTT
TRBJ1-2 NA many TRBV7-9 CASSLVYYGYTF TGTGCCAGCAGCTTAGTGTACTATGGCTACACCTTC
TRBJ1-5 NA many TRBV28 CASTPPGFGNQPQHF TGTGCCAGCACCCCACCCGGTTTCGGCAATCAGCCCCAGCATTTT
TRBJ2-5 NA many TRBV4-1 CASSQDQRRQETQYF TGCGCCAGCAGCCAAGATCAACGGCGTCAAGAGACCCAGTACTTC
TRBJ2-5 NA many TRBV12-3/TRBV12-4 CASSFGRVGETQYF TGTGCCAGCAGTTTTGGCAGGGTGGGCGAGACCCAGTACTTC
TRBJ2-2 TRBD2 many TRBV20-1 CSARDVRGVNGELFF TGCAGTGCTAGAGATGTGCGGGGGGTGAATGGGGAGCTGTTTTTT
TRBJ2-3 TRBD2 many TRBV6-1 CASSGSSGGPTDTQYF TGTGCCAGCAGTGGTTCTAGCGGGGGACCCACAGATACGCAGTATTTT
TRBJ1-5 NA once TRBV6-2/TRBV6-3 CASSGTRSWNQPQHF TGTGCCAGCAGTGGGACACGTAGCTGGAATCAGCCCCAGCATTTT
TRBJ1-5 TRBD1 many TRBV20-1 CSARVTGGVDQPQHF TGCAGTGCTAGAGTTACAGGGGGCGTCGACCAGCCCCAGCATTTT
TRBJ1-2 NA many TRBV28 CASSFGSFNYGYTF TGTGCCAGCAGTTTCGGAAGTTTTAACTATGGCTACACCTTC
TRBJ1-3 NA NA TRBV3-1 CASSIGGRGNTIYF TGTGCCAGCAGCATTGGGGGGCGCGGAAACACCATATATTTT
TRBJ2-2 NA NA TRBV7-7 CASSLRIYTGELFF TGTGCTAGCAGCTTAAGGATATACACCGGGGAGCTGTTTTTT
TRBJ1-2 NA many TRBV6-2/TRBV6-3 CASRMTGTLRLGYGYTF TGTGCCAGCAGGATGACAGGTACCTTGCGTCTGGGCTATGGCTACACCTTC
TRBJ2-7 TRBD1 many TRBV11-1 CASSIIDRGNSYEQYF TGTGCCAGCAGCATTATTGACAGGGGGAATTCCTACGAGCAGTACTTC
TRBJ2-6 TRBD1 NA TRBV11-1 CASSGRQGQTPGANVLTF TGTGCCAGCAGCGGCCGACAGGGCCAAACACCTGGGGCCAACGTCCTGACTTTC
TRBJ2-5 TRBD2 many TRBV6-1 CAASLAGPRETQYF TGTGCCGCTTCACTAGCGGGGCCTCGGGAGACCCAGTACTTC
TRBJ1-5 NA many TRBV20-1 CSARGQGSNQPQHF TGCAGTGCTAGAGGCCAGGGTTCGAATCAGCCCCAGCATTTT
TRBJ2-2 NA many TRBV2 CASSERIIAGELFF TGTGCCAGCAGTGAACGTATTATCGCCGGGGAGCTGTTTTTT
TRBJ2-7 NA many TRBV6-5 CANKVTGRNEQYF TGTGCCAACAAGGTTACAGGGAGGAACGAGCAGTACTTC
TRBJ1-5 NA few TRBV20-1 CSASPPGGGTSNQPQHF TGCAGTGCTAGTCCCCCCGGAGGAGGGACCAGCAATCAGCCCCAGCATTTT
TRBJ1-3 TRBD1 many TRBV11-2 CASSLWTGRSGNTIYF TGTGCCAGCAGCTTATGGACAGGCCGCTCTGGAAACACCATATATTTT
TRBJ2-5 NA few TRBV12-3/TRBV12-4 CASSLSIQQETQYF TGTGCCAGCAGTTTGTCCATACAACAAGAGACCCAGTACTTC
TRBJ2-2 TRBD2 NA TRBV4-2 CASSHPGTSGTGELFF TGTGCCAGCAGCCACCCCGGGACTAGCGGCACCGGGGAGCTGTTTTTT
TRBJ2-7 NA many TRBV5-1 CASRIRPYEQYF TGCGCCAGCAGAATCCGGCCCTACGAGCAGTACTTC
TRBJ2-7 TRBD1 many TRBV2 CASSVDRGHEQYF TGTGCCAGCAGTGTGGACAGGGGCCACGAGCAGTACTTC